This T cell receptor (beta chain) was sequenced in a study of cytomegalovirus exposure and HLA in healthy donors. Study in general: From donors who were HLA-typed, an early data release held around 80 million unique TCRs.

Points from the study as a whole: The investigators catalogued under 200 TCR beta chains as cytomegalovirus-associated. According to reports, the classifier identified cytomegalovirus status with high specificity and sensitivity. The authors later linked a missense DCLRE1C variant to TCR beta V- and J-gene trimming.

Worth noting for this clone: What it binds is not known.

With 1 base clipped from V and 3 bases from J, the junction kept 7 bases outside the gene matches. The germline gives CDR1 SGHDN, CDR2 FVKESK. The CDR3 contains 17 residues. The PCR contained 60 Vbeta and 13 Jbeta primers. Produced via immunoSEQ multiplex PCR; TCRdb's table is partial and in-frame only. The sample includes roughly 200,000 clones, roughly 80% of them seen just once. The specimen sequenced was PBMCs. The chain is built from TRBV14 and TRBJ2-2; TRBD2 agrees at 8 bases. The receptor was isolated from a young woman in good health and CMV-seronegative. CDR3 protein: CASSQGLAGTYTGELFF. As DNA, the CDR3 is TGTGCCAGCAGCCAAGGTTTAGCGGGGACCTACACCGGGGAGCTGTTTTTT.